The next 19 T cell receptor beta chains were all read from a single sample in a study of T cell responses to AZD1222 COVID-19 vaccine. Libraries were prepared by immunoSEQ multiplex PCR; TCRdb keeps only in-frame clonotypes and omits some of them. The data show more than 95,000 clones, approximately 89% seen once. The sample consisted of peripheral blood, taken on day 0 of AZD1222 vaccination. Every receptor here comes from an adult in good health.

CDR3 nucleotides: TGTGCCAGCAGCCGGGATGAAGAGACCCAGTACTTC. Amino acids: CASSRDEETQYF. This rearrangement joins TRBV6-5 to TRBJ2-5; D is perhaps TRBD2 (5 bases). V gave up 6 bases and J gave up 3 bases, with 8 bases separating them. There are 12 residues in the CDR3. CDR1 is MNHEY, CDR2 SVGAGI, per germline.

The V and J genes are TRBV10-3 and TRBJ1-5; 8 positions match TRBD1. CDR3 size: 14 residues. Losses at the gene ends were 6 bases for V and 4 bases for J; bases not matched to a gene: 5. Per germline, CDR1 ENHRY and CDR2 SYGVKD. This chain's CDR3 is CAISPGGLNQPQHF. As DNA, the CDR3 is TGTGCCATCAGCCCAGGGGGCCTGAATCAGCCCCAGCATTTT.

The rearrangement joins TRBV6-1 to TRBJ2-3; D possibly uses TRBD1 or TRBD2 (5 bases each). The CDR3 runs 15 residues. The V gene lost 0 bases and the J gene lost 0 bases, with 7 bases spanning the gap. Germline V lookup: CDR1 MNHNS, CDR2 SASEGT. The CDR3 is CASSEAGVSTDTQYF. The CDR3 DNA follows: TGTGCCAGCAGTGAAGCGGGGGTTAGCACAGATACGCAGTATTTT.

V usage is TRBV6-5 and J usage is TRBJ1-1; possible D gene TRBD1, 6 bases. In germline, CDR1 is MNHEY, CDR2 SVGAGI. The V gene lost 5 bases and the J gene lost 1 base, with 8 bases spanning the gap. The CDR3 has 13 amino acids. This CDR3 reads CASSQQGNTEAFF. In nucleotides, the CDR3 is TGTGCCAGCAGTCAACAGGGGAACACTGAAGCTTTCTTT.

The chain carries TRBV19 and TRBJ2-3, with 7 bases lining up with TRBD2. CDR1 and CDR2 from the germline V gene are LNHDA and SQIVND (reference sequence). This CDR3 region has 10 residues. This CDR3 is CAVGGYTQYF. DNA for the CDR3: TGTGCGGTGGGGGGGTATACGCAGTATTTT.

The V call is TRBV4-1, the J call TRBJ2-3, with D uncertain. Trimming pared 0 bases from V and 0 bases from J, leaving 7 bases between. The CDR3 length is 15 residues. The germline V gene encodes CDR1 MGHRA and CDR2 YSYEKL. The CDR3 DNA sequence: TGCGCCAGCAGCCAAGATTCCAGTAGCACAGATACGCAGTATTTT. This gives the protein CASSQDSSSTDTQYF.

V and J are TRBV19 and TRBJ1-2, with a tentative D call TRBD1 (5 bases). V lost 5 bases and J lost 5, with 12 bases in between. This CDR3 spans 13 amino acids. The germline gives CDR1 LNHDA, CDR2 SQIVND (reference sequence). The CDR3 DNA is TGTGCCAGTAGTGTCCCGGGACCTTATGGCTACACCTTC. Its translation: CASSVPGPYGYTF.

The V gene is TRBV3-1 (or the pseudogene TRBV3-2), the J gene TRBJ2-1; D gene uncertain. CDR3 size: 13 residues. Trimming shortened V by 4 bases and J by 6 bases, and 10 bases separated the two germline ends. Germline-derived CDR1 and CDR2 are LGHDT and YNNKEL (reference sequence). CDR3 loop: CASSLIGFNEQFF. In DNA form, the CDR3 reads TGTGCCAGCAGCCTTATAGGATTCAATGAGCAGTTCTTC.

The CDR3 reads CASSLDDQRTDTQYF. CDR3 nucleotides: TGTGCCAGCAGCTTAGACGATCAGCGGACAGATACGCAGTATTTT. The genes are TRBV11-2 and TRBJ2-3; possible D gene TRBD2, 5 bases. The CDR3 sequence is 15 residues long. Germline assignment: CDR1 SGHAT and CDR2 FQNNGV. V was shortened by 0 bases and J by 3 bases, with 10 bases between the two germline ends.

The rearrangement joins TRBV11-3 to TRBJ1-1, with D unclear. This CDR3 spans 16 amino acids. CDR1 is SGHNT, CDR2 YENEEA, per germline. Trimming pared 1 base from V and 1 base from J, leaving 13 bases between. CDR3 in amino acids: CASSLVSSDENTEAFF. The DNA for the CDR3 is TGTGCCAGCAGCTTAGTATCTAGTGACGAGAACACTGAAGCTTTCTTT.

The chain combines TRBV7-2 with TRBJ2-5; 8 nucleotides match TRBD2. The CDR3 totals 15 residues. Germline assignment: CDR1 SGHTA and CDR2 FQGNSA. Losses at the gene ends were 5 bases for V and 5 bases for J; bases not matched to a gene: 10. CDR3: CASSPLERGWETQYF. The CDR3 DNA reads TGTGCCAGCAGCCCCTTGGAGCGGGGGTGGGAGACCCAGTACTTC. The full variable domain, its missing parts supplied by reference TRBV7-2 and TRBJ2-5, is GAGVSQSPSNKVTEKGKDVELRCDPISGHTALYWYRQSLGQGLEFLIYFQGNSAPDKSGLPSDRFSAERTGGSVSTLTIQRTQQEDSAVYLCASSPLERGWETQYFGPGTRLLVL.

The rearrangement links TRBV6-5 to TRBJ1-4, with D unclear. The V end lost 4 bases, the J end lost 7 bases, and 16 bases lay between the germline ends. Per germline, CDR1 MNHEY and CDR2 SVGAGI. This CDR3 is 15 amino acids long. The CDR3 region is CASSSSGRSFEKLFF. CDR3 sequence (DNA): TGTGCCAGCAGTTCCTCAGGCAGGTCTTTTGAAAAACTGTTTTTT.

The chain is built from TRBV7-8 and TRBJ2-5; D unclear. The CDR3 is 15 amino acids. V gave up 5 bases and J gave up 1 base, with 14 bases separating them. The germline CDR1 and CDR2 sequences are SGHVS and FQNEAQ. This CDR3 reads CASSTRGSFQETQYF. CDR3 in DNA: TGTGCCAGCAGCACCCGTGGGTCCTTCCAAGAGACCCAGTACTTC.

The V gene is TRBV5-1, the J gene TRBJ2-5; D may be TRBD1 or TRBD2 (5 bases each). Germline V CDR1 and CDR2: SGHRS, YFSETQ. CDR3 length: 14 amino acids. Between the trimmed V and J ends, which lost 2 bases and 3 bases, there was a span of 11 bases. The CDR3 protein is CASSLGTGEETQYF. In nucleotides, the CDR3 is TGCGCCAGCAGCTTAGGGACCGGGGAAGAGACCCAGTACTTC.

This chain links TRBV7-2 with TRBJ1-2; TRBD1 matches 12 bases. The CDR3 extends over 15 amino acids. V dropped 1 base and J dropped 8; count of bases not matched to a gene: 5. Germline assignment: CDR1 SGHTA and CDR2 FQGNSA. The CDR3 sequence is CASSLGGQGAEGYTF. CDR3 nucleotides: TGTGCCAGCAGCTTAGGGGGACAGGGGGCGGAGGGCTACACCTTC.

Regarding this clone: The junction differs from germline at one of its ends, possibly a read error. The chain links TRBV13 to TRBJ1-1; D uncertain. Germline assignment: CDR1 PRHDT and CDR2 FYEKMQ (reference sequence). The CDR3 sequence is 14 residues long. The CDR3 DNA is TGTGCCAGCAGCTTATTAGGTCGTTCTACTGGAGCTTTCTTT. It yields the protein CASSLLGRSTGAFF. Drawing the rest from reference TRBV13 and TRBJ1-1, the complete variable domain is AAGVIQSPRHLIKEKRETATLKCYPIPRHDTVYWYQQGPGQDPQFLISFYEKMQSDKGSIPDRFSAQQFSDYHSELNMSSLELGDSALYFCASSLLGRSTGAFFGQGTRLTVV.

The rearrangement links TRBV10-3 to TRBJ1-2; D might be TRBD1 (6 bases). Germline assignment: CDR1 ENHRY and CDR2 SYGVKD. CDR3 length: 15 amino acids. Trimming took off 2 bases at V and 7 bases at J, with 17 bases between the two ends. The CDR3 loop is CAISEALTTGSGYTF. In DNA, the CDR3 is TGTGCCATCAGTGAGGCCCTTACTACAGGGTCTGGCTACACCTTC.

V is TRBV18 and J is TRBJ2-3; D is unclear. Germline assignment: CDR1 KGHSH and CDR2 LQKENI. There are 13 residues in the CDR3. Trimming pared 5 bases from V and 0 bases from J, leaving 6 bases between. CDR3 DNA sequence: TGTGCCAGCTCATCGATGAGCACAGATACGCAGTATTTT. It codes for CASSSMSTDTQYF.

The chain recombines TRBV15 with TRBJ2-7; D call uncertain. The CDR3 runs to 14 residues. Germline assignment: CDR1 LNHNV and CDR2 YYDKDF (reference sequence). The V gene lost 0 bases and the J gene lost 2 bases, with 8 bases spanning the gap. This chain's CDR3 is CATSRDLAAYEQYF. CDR3 bases: TGTGCCACCAGCAGAGATTTGGCAGCCTACGAGCAGTACTTC.